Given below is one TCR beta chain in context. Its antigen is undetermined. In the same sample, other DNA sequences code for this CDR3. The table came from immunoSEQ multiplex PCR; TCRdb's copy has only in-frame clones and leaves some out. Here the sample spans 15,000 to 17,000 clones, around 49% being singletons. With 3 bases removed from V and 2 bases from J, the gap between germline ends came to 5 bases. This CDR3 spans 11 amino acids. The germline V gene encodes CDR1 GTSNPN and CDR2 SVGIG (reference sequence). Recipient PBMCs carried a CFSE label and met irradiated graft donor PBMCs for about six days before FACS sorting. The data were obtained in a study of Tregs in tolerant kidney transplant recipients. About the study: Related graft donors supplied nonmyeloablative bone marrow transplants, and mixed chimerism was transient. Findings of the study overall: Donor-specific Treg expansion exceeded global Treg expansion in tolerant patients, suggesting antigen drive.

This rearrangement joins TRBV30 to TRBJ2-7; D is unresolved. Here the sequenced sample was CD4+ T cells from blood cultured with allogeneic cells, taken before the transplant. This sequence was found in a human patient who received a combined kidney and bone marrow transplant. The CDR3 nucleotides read TGTGCCTGGAGCCGGGCCTACGAGCAGTACTTC. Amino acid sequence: CAWSRAYEQYF.